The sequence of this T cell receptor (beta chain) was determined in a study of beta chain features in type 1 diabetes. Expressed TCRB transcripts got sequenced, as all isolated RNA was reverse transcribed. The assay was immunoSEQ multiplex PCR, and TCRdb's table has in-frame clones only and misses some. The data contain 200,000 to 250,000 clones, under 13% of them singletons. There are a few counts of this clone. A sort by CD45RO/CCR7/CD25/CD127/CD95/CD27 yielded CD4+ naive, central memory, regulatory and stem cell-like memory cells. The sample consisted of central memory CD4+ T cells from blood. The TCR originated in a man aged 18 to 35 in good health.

The CDR3 reads CASSPGPGDYGYTF. The CDR3 bases are TGTGCCAGCAGCCCCGGGCCCGGCGACTATGGCTACACCTTC. The genes are TRBV5-5 and TRBJ1-2, with D unresolved. Looked up from germline, CDR1 is SGHKS and CDR2 is YYEKEE (reference sequence). Trimming cost V 4 bases and J 3 bases, with 13 bases left between them. The CDR3 covers 14 residues. Based on the CDR3 plus reference TRBV5-5 and TRBJ1-2, the full variable domain is DAGVTQSPTHLIKTRGQQVTLRCSPISGHKSVSWYQQVLGQGPQFIFQYYEKEERGRGNFPDRFSARQFPNYSSELNVNALLLGDSALYLCASSPGPGDYGYTFGSGTRLTVV.